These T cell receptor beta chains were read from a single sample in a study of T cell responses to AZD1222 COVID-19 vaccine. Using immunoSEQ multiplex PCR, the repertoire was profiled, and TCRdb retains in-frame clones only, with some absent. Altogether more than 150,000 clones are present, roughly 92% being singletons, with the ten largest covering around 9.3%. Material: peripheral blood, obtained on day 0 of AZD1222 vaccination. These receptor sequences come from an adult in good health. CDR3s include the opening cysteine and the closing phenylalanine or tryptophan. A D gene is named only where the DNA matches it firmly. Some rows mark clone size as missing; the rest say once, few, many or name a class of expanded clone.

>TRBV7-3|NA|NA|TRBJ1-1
TGTGCCAGCAGCTCCCAGGGGAACACTGAAGCTTTCTTT
CASSSQGNTEAFF
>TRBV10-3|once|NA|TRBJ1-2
TGTGCCATCAGTGAGTGGGCGGAATCTAACTATGGCTACACCTTC
CAISEWAESNYGYTF
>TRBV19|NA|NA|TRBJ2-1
TGTGCCAGTAGTAATCTCCATTACAATGAGCAGTTCTTC
CASSNLHYNEQFF
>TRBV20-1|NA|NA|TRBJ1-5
TGCAGTGCTCCGCAGGCAGCCCAGCATTTT
CSAPQAAQHF
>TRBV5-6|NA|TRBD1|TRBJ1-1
TGTGCCAGCAGCGCCCGGGACAGGGGGCATAAGGCTTTCTTT
CASSARDRGHKAFF
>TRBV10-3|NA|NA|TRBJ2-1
TGTGCCATCCAAGGGGGGAATGGCAATGAGCAGTTCTTC
CAIQGGNGNEQFF
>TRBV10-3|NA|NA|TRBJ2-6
TGTGCCATCAGTGAAAGACAGGCCTCTGGGGCCAACGTCCTGACTTTC
CAISERQASGANVLTF
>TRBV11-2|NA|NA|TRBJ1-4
TGTGCCAGCAGCTTTGTAGGGCCGGGGGAAAAACTGTTTTTT
CASSFVGPGEKLFF
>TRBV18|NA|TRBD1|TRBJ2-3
TGTGCCAGCTCACGGGACAGGGGGCTCACAGATACGCAGTATTTT
CASSRDRGLTDTQYF
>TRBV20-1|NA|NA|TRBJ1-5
TGCAGTGCTAGTTTGGTGAGGGGTAGCAATCAGCCCCAGCATTTT
CSASLVRGSNQPQHF
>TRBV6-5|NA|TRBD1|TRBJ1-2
TGTGCCAGCAGTTACTCCTTCGCACAGGGGGCAAACGGCTACACCTTC
CASSYSFAQGANGYTF
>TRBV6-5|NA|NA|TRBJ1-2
TGTGCCAGCCTGGACAGAACCCTCTATGGCTACACCTTC
CASLDRTLYGYTF
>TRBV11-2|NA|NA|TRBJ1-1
TGTGCCAGCAGTCGACAGTTTTCCGGGGGGACTGAAGCTTTCTTT
CASSRQFSGGTEAFF
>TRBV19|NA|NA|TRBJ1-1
TGTGCCAGTACCGAGAGGGGGAGAAGGGCAGGCACTGAAGCTTTCTTT
CASTERGRRAGTEAFF
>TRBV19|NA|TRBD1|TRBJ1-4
TGTGCCAGTAGGGACAGGATCAATGAAAAACTGTTTTTT
CASRDRINEKLFF
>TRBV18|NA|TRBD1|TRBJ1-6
TGTGCCAGCTCACCAGGGACAGGGATTGAGAATTCACCCCTCCACTTT
CASSPGTGIENSPLHF
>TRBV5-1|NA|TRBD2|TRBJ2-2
TGCGCCAGCAGCGTAACTAGCGGGCTAAACACCGGGGAGCTGTTTTTT
CASSVTSGLNTGELFF
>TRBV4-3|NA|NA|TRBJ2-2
TGCGCCAGCAGCCAACAAACGACCGGGCCGTTAGGCACCGGGGAGCTGTTTTTT
CASSQQTTGPLGTGELFF
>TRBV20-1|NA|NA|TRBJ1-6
TGCAGTGCTAGTGGCAGGTATAATTCACCCCTCCACTTT
CSASGRYNSPLHF
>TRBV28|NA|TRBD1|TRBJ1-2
TGTGCCAGCAGTTCCGGACAGGTCTATGGCTACACCTTC
CASSSGQVYGYTF
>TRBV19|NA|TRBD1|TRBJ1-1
TGTGCCAGTAGTTTACAGGGGTTGGGAACTGAAGCTTTCTTT
CASSLQGLGTEAFF
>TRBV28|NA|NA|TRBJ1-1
TGTGCCAGCAGTTCCCTCGGACGGACCATTGAAGCTTTCTTT
CASSSLGRTIEAFF
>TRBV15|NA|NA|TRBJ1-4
TGTGCCACCAGCAGAGATTTTCCCTCGCAAGAAAAACTGTTTTTT
CATSRDFPSQEKLFF
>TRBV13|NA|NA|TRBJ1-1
TGTGCCAGCAGCTTCATGGAAGGCACTGAAGCTTTCTTT
CASSFMEGTEAFF
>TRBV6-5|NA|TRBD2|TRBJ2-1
TGTGTCTGCGGAGCGGGGGATTACAATGAGCAGTTCTTC
CVCGAGDYNEQFF
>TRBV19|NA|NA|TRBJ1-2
TGTGCCAGTAGTATCTTTCAGGGACACTATGGCTACACCTTC
CASSIFQGHYGYTF
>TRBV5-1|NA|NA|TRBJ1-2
TGCGCCAGCAGCTTGAGGTTGGACACGTTGAGAGTTGGCTACACCTTC
CASSLRLDTLRVGYTF
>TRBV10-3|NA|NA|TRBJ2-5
TGTGCCATCAGTGAGTCGAGGATCCAAGAGACCCAGTACTTC
CAISESRIQETQYF
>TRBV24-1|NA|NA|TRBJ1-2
TGTGCCACCAGTGATTCAGGGGATAACTATGGCTACACCTTC
CATSDSGDNYGYTF
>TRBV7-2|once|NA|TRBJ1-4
TGTGCCAGCAGCTTAGTGGGGACAACTAATGAAAAACTGTTTTTT
CASSLVGTTNEKLFF
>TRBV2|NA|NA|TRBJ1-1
TGTGCCAGCAGTTTCGTAAGGGCAGGGCGGGCTGAAGCTTTCTTT
CASSFVRAGRAEAFF
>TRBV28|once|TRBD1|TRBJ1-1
TGTGCCAGCAGTTCCTTCCTCACAGGGGGCGCGGCTGAAGCTTTCTTT
CASSSFLTGGAAEAFF
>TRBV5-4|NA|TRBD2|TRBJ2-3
TGTGCCAGCAGCTGGGGACTAGCGGGGACCACAGATACGCAGTATTTT
CASSWGLAGTTDTQYF
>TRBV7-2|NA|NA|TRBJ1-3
TGTGCCAGCAGCCCATTTCTGATTGCCACAGGCTCTGGAAACACCATATATTTT
CASSPFLIATGSGNTIYF
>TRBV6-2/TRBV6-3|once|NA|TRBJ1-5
TGTGCCAGCAGTTACGGGCAGGTCGCCCTGCCCCAGCATTTT
CASSYGQVALPQHF
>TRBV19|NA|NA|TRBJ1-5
TGTGCCAGTAGTATCGCCTTTGACAGCTGGGGAGGGAGCAATCAGCCCCAGCATTTT
CASSIAFDSWGGSNQPQHF
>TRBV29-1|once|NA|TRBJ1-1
TGCAGCGTTGAAGGACAGTGGAACACTGAAGCTTTCTTT
CSVEGQWNTEAFF
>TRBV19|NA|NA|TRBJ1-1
TGTGCCAGTAGTATGGGGCAGAACACTGAAGCTTTCTTT
CASSMGQNTEAFF
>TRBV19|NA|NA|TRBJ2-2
TGTGCCAGTAGTATACCTCAGGGGAGGGGCCGCCCCCTGATGTTTTTT
CASSIPQGRGRPLMFF
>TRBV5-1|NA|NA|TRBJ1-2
TGCGCCAGCAGCACTTCATTTCCCAATGGCTACACCTTC
CASSTSFPNGYTF
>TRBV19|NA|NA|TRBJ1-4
TGTGCCAGTGTCGGAGGGGGAACTAATGAAAAACTGTTTTTT
CASVGGGTNEKLFF
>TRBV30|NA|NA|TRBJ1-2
TGTGCCTCGGGGCGACCGTACTATGGCTACACCTTC
CASGRPYYGYTF
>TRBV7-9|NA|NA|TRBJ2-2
TGTGCCAGCAGCTCCCGCCCGAACACCGGGGAGCTGTTTTTT
CASSSRPNTGELFF
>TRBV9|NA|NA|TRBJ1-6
TGTGCCAGCAGTGGGACGGACCATTCACCCCTCCACTTT
CASSGTDHSPLHF
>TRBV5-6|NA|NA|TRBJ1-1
TGTGCCAGCAGCCTAGAGCTGTACACTGAAGCTTTCTTT
CASSLELYTEAFF
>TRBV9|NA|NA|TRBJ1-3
TGTGCCAGCAGCCCCTTGCAGGGGTCTGGAAACACCATATATTTT
CASSPLQGSGNTIYF
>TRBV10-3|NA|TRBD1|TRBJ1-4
TGTGCCACAGGACAGGGAGAAGGATCTAATGAAAAACTGTTTTTT
CATGQGEGSNEKLFF
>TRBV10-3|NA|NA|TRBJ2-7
TGTGCCATCAGTGTCAACAGCTACGAGCAGTACTTC
CAISVNSYEQYF
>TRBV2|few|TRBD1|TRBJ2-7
TGTGCCAGCAGTGAAGGGGGACAGGGATTTGTCTACGAGCAGTACTTC
CASSEGGQGFVYEQYF
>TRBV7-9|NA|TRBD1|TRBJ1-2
TGTGCCAGCAGTTCCGGGACAGGGGGATTTGGCTACACCTTC
CASSSGTGGFGYTF
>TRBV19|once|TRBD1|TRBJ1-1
TGTGCCAGTGGAACAGGGGGAAACACTGAAGCTTTCTTT
CASGTGGNTEAFF
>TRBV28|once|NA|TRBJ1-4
TGTGCCAGCAGACAGAGGGGGTATAATGAAAAACTGTTTTTT
CASRQRGYNEKLFF
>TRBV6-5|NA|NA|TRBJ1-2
TGTGCCGGATCCTTGGCAGGGTACGGCTACACCTTC
CAGSLAGYGYTF
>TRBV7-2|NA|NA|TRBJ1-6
TGTGCCAGCAGCTTCGTGGGGATTAATTCACCCCTCCACTTT
CASSFVGINSPLHF
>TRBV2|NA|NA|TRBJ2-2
TGTGCCAGCACCAGGGACCGACCCACCGGGGAGCTGTTTTTT
CASTRDRPTGELFF